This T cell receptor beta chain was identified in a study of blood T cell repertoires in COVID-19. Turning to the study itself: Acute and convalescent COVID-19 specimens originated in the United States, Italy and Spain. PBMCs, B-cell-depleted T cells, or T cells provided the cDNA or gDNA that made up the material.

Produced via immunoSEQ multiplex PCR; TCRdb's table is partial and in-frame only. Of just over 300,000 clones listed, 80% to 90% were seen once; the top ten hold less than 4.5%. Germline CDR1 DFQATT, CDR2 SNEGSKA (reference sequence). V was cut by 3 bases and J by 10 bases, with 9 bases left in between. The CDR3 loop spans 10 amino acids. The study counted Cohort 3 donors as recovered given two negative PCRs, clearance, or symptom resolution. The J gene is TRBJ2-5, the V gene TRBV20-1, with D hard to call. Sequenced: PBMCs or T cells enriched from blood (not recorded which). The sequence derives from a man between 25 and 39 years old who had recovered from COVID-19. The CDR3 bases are TGCAGTGCTAGCTCCCTATTCCAGTACTTC. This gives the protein CSASSLFQYF.